This entry features one TCR beta chain sequence. This sample stems from a study of CD8 T cells in ankylosing spondylitis. MiXCR, run by TCRdb on the 5' RACE reads, gives a single entry per CDR3 protein. This table holds under 200,000 distinct CDR3 sequences, under 15% found once. Material for sequencing was blood, either unsorted or a sorted T cell fraction (not recorded which). The receptor was isolated from a female donor with ankylosing spondylitis or in good health (not recorded which).

The CDR3 here is CASSQTSGSQETQYF. The CDR3 DNA reads TGCGCCAGCAGCCAGACTAGCGGGTCCCAAGAGACCCAGTACTTC. The V call is TRBV5-1, the J call TRBJ2-5; TRBD2 agrees at 10 bases. Germline CDR1 SGHRS, CDR2 YFSETQ. The CDR3 runs to 15 residues. With 4 bases clipped from V and 1 base from J, the junction kept 4 bases outside the gene matches.